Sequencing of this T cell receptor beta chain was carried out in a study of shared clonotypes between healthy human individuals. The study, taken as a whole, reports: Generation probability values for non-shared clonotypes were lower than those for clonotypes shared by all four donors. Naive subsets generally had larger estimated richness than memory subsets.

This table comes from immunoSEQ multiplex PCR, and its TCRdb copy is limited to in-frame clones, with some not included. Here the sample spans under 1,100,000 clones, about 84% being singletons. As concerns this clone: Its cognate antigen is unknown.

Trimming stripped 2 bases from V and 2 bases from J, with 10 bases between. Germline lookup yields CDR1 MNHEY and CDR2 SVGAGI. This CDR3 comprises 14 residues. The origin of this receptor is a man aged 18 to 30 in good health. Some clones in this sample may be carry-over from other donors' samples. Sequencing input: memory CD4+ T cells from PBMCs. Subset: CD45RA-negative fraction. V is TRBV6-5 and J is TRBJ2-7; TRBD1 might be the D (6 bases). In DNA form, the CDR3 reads TGTGCCAGCAGTTACAATGCAGGGGCCTACGAGCAGTACTTC. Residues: CASSYNAGAYEQYF.